Following are 12 T cell receptor beta chains from one sample sequenced in a study of long-term antiretroviral therapy in people with HIV. At survey level, the immunoSEQ assay was run in its v3.0 version. Sequenced by immunoSEQ multiplex PCR; TCRdb stores in-frame clones only, minus some. The table records tens of thousands of clones, roughly nine tenths of them present only once. The sequencing here drew on unsorted PBMCs, taken roughly 2.7 years after starting antiretroviral therapy. These TCRs come from a man in his forties with HIV.

The CDR3 coding sequence is TGCGCCAGCAGCCAGAATATAGGGACAGGGGGTATGGGAGAGCAGTACTTC. It codes for CASSQNIGTGGMGEQYF. The genes are TRBV4-3 and TRBJ2-7, with 11 bases lining up with TRBD1. In germline, CDR1 is LGHNA, CDR2 YSLEER. Trimming took 3 bases from V and 7 from J; bases not matched to a gene: 14. The CDR3 extends over 17 amino acids.

CDR3 in amino acids: CASSLTRNQPQHF. The CDR3 coding sequence is TGTGCCAGCAGCTTGACGCGCAATCAGCCCCAGCATTTT. The chain joins TRBV11-2 to TRBJ1-5; D is ambiguous. V lost 3 bases and J lost 2, with 5 bases in between. The germline V gene encodes CDR1 SGHAT and CDR2 FQNNGV. The CDR3 runs to 13 residues.

The chain recombines TRBV5-6 with TRBJ2-2; 7 bases are shared with TRBD2. This CDR3 region has 16 residues. After removal of 6 bases from V and 4 bases from J, the junction contained 12 bases not matched to a gene. Germline V CDR1 and CDR2: SGHDT, YYEEEE. The CDR3: CASTGRLAGGTGELFF. The CDR3 coding sequence is TGTGCCAGCACCGGGAGGTTAGCGGGTGGCACCGGGGAGCTGTTTTTT.

The gene calls are TRBV27 and TRBJ2-7, with 7 nucleotides matching TRBD1. Looked up from germline, CDR1 is MNHEY and CDR2 is SMNVEV (reference sequence). The J segment lost 2 bases and the V segment lost 5 bases, leaving 3 bases of the junction unmatched. There are 13 residues in the CDR3. CDR3: CASSNRGTYEQYF. CDR3 DNA sequence: TGTGCCAGCAGTAACAGGGGTACCTACGAGCAGTACTTC.

The chain uses TRBV10-3 and TRBJ2-7; D may be TRBD2 (5 bases). Between the trimmed V and J ends, which lost 3 bases and 1 base, there was a span of 10 bases. This CDR3 is built from 14 residues. Looked up from germline, CDR1 is ENHRY and CDR2 is SYGVKD. CDR3 DNA sequence: TGTGCCATCAGTGATTCTAGCCGATCCTACGAGCAGTACTTC. This translates into CAISDSSRSYEQYF.

Points on this clone: Germline is not matched at one junction end, which may reflect a read error. The V and J genes are TRBV7-7 and TRBJ2-2; D assignment may be TRBD1 or TRBD2 (5 bases each). CDR1 and CDR2 (germline): SSHAT, FNYEAQ (reference sequence). The CDR3 has 15 amino acids. The CDR3 nucleotides read TGTGCTAGCAGCTTAACCGGGACCAACACCGGGGAGCTGTTTTTT. As protein: CASSLTGTNTGELFF. Supplemented by reference TRBV7-7 and TRBJ2-2, the full variable domain reads GAGVSQSPRYKVTKRGQDVTLRCDPISSHATLYWYQQALGQGPEFLTYFNYEAQPDKSGLPSDRFSAERPEGSISTLTIQRTEQRDSAMYRCASSLTGTNTGELFFGEGSRLTVL.

This rearrangement joins TRBV5-1 to TRBJ2-5; TRBD1 is a possible D gene (6 bases). The V gene's germline CDR1 is SGHRS and CDR2 YFSETQ. V was pared by 2 bases and J by 5 bases, with 16 bases between. CDR3 length: 15 amino acids. The CDR3 loop reads CASSFSQGGVETQYF. DNA of the CDR3: TGCGCCAGCAGCTTCTCACAGGGTGGGGTTGAGACCCAGTACTTC.

A note on this clone: Additional DNA sequences in this sample encode the identical CDR3. The V and J genes are TRBV19 and TRBJ2-5; 7 bases line up with TRBD1. With V trimmed by 5 bases and J by 5 bases, 11 bases remained unmatched. Germline V CDR1 and CDR2: LNHDA, SQIVND (reference sequence). The CDR3 is 15 amino acids. The DNA of the CDR3 is TGTGCCAGTAGTCCGTACAGGGGCTTCGGGGAGACCCAGTACTTC. This encodes CASSPYRGFGETQYF.

The rearrangement links TRBV10-3 to TRBJ2-7, with 12 bases lining up with TRBD2. CDR3 size: 15 residues. From germline, CDR1 is ENHRY and CDR2 SYGVKD. With 9 bases clipped from V and 5 bases from J, the junction kept 11 bases outside the gene matches. CDR3 in amino acids: CAIGGSLAGGNEQYF. As DNA, the CDR3 is TGTGCCATAGGGGGATCGCTAGCGGGAGGGAACGAGCAGTACTTC.

The chain uses TRBV19 and TRBJ2-1, with a possible D match to TRBD2 (6 bases). The V and J ends lost 6 bases and 4 bases respectively, with 13 bases between them. This CDR3 is built from 14 residues. The germline CDR1 and CDR2 sequences are LNHDA and SQIVND (reference sequence). The CDR3 is CASSLRDSYNEQFF. DNA of the CDR3: TGTGCCAGTAGCCTCCGGGACTCTTACAATGAGCAGTTCTTC.

The J gene is TRBJ2-3, the V gene TRBV9, with TRBD2 matching over 8 bases. V was pared by 4 bases and J by 2 bases, with 6 bases of the junction left unmatched. Per germline, CDR1 SGDLS and CDR2 YYNGEE. This CDR3 has 15 residues. In DNA, the CDR3 is TGTGCCAGCAGCCAAGCGGGGGCCTACACAGATACGCAGTATTTT. As protein: CASSQAGAYTDTQYF.

This clone was counted only a few times. The chain recombines TRBV7-9 with TRBJ1-6, with TRBD1 matching 7 bases. Germline values: CDR1 SEHNR, CDR2 FQNEAQ (reference sequence). This CDR3 has 16 residues. V was clipped by 6 bases and J by 5 bases; unmatched bases: 10. CDR3 sequence reads: CASSPQGTLDNSPLHF. CDR3 bases: TGTGCCAGCAGTCCACAGGGGACTCTCGATAATTCACCCCTCCACTTT. The complete variable domain, with remaining parts taken from reference TRBV7-9 and TRBJ1-6, reads DTGVSQNPRHKITKRGQNVTFRCDPISEHNRLYWYRQTLGQGPEFLTYFQNEAQLEKSRLLSDRFSAERPKGSFSTLEIQRTEQGDSAMYLCASSPQGTLDNSPLHFGNGTRLTVT.